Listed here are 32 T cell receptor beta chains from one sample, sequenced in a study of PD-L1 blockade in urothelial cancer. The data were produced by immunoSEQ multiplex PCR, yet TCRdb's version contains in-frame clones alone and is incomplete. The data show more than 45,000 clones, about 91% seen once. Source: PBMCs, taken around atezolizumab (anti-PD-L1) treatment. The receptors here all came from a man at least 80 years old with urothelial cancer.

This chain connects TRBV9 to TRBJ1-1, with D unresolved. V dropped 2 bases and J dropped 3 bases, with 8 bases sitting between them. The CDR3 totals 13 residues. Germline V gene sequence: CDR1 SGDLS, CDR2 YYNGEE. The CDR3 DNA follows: TGTGCCAGCAGCGTGGAGACCTACACTGAAGCTTTCTTT. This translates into CASSVETYTEAFF.

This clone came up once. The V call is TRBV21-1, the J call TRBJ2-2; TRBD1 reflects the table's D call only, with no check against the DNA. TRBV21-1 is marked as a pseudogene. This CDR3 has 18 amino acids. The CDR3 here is CASSAVVTGGRNTGELFF. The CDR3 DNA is TGTGCCAGCAGCGCAGTTGTAACAGGGGGCCGAAACACCGGGGAGCTGTTTTTT.

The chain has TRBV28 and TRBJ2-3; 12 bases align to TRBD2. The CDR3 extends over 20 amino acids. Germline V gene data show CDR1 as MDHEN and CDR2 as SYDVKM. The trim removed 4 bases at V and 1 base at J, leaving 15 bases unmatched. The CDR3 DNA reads TGTGCCAGCAGTTATGAGGCGGGGGCTAGCGGGAGGGCCGGCACAGATACGCAGTATTTT. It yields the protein CASSYEAGASGRAGTDTQYF.

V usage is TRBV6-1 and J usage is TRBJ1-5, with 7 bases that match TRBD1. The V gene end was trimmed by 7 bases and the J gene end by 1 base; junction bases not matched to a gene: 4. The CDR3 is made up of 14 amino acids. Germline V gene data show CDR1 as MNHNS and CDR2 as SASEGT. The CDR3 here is CASTGTASNQPQHF. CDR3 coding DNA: TGTGCCAGCACCGGGACAGCGAGCAATCAGCCCCAGCATTTT.

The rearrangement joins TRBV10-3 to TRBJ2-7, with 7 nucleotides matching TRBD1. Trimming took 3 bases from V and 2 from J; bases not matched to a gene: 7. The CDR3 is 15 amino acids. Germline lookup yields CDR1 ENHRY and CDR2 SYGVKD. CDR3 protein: CAISDPVGQTYEQYF. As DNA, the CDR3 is TGTGCCATCAGTGACCCAGTGGGACAGACCTACGAGCAGTACTTC.

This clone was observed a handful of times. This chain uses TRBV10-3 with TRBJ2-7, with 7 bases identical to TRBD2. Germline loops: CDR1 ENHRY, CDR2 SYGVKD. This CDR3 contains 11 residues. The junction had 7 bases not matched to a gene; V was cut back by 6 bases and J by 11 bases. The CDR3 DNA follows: TGTGCCATCAGGTCAGAGCGGGACGAGTACTTC. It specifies CAIRSERDEYF.

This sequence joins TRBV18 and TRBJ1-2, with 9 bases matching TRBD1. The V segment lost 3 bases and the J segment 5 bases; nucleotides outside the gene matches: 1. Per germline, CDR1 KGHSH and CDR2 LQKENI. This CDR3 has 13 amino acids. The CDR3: CASSPDRGYGYTF. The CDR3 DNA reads TGTGCCAGCTCACCGGACAGGGGATATGGCTACACCTTC.

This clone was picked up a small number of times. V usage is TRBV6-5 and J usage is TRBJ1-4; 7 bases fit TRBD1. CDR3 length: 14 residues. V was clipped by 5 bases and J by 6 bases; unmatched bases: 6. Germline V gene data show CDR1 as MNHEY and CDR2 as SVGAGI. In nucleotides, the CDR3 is TGTGCCAGCAGTGCGGGACAGCTATATGAAAAACTGTTTTTT. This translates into CASSAGQLYEKLFF.

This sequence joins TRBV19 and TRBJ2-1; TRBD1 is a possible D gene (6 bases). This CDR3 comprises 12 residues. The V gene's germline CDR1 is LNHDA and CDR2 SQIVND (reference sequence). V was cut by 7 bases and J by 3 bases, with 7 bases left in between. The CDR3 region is CASKDSYNEQFF. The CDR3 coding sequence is TGTGCCAGTAAGGACAGCTACAATGAGCAGTTCTTC. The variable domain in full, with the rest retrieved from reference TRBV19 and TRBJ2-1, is DGGITQSPKYLFRKEGQNVTLSCEQNLNHDAMYWYRQDPGQGLRLIYYSQIVNDFQKGDIAEGYSVSREKKESFPLTVTSAQKNPTAFYLCASKDSYNEQFFGPGTRLTVL.

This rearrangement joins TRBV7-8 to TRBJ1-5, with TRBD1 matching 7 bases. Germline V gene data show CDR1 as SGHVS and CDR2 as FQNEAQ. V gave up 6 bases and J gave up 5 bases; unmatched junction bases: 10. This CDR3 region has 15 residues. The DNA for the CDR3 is TGTGCCAGCAGTGGTGGTTGGGACAGTTATCAGCCCCAGCATTTT. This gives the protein CASSGGWDSYQPQHF.

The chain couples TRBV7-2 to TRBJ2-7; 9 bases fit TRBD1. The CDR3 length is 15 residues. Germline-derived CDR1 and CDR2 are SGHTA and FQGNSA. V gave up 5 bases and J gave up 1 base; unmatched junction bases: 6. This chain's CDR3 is CASSAAGTGSYEQYF. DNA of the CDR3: TGTGCCAGCAGCGCGGCCGGGACAGGGTCCTACGAGCAGTACTTC.

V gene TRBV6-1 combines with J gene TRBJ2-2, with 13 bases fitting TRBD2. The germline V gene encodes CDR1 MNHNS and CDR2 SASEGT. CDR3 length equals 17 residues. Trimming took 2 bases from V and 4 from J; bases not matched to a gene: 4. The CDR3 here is CASSETRLAGGTGELFF. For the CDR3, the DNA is TGTGCCAGCAGTGAAACGCGACTAGCGGGAGGCACCGGGGAGCTGTTTTTT.

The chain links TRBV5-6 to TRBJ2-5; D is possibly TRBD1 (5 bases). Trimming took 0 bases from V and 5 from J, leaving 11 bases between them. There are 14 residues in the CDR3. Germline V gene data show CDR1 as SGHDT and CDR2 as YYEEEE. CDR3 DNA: TGTGCCAGCAGCTTGGGTACAGGTTGGGAGACCCAGTACTTC. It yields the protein CASSLGTGWETQYF.

CDR3 protein: CASSSGPGQGNTGELFF. Here the CDR3 DNA reads TGTGCCAGCAGTTCTGGACCGGGACAGGGAAACACCGGGGAGCTGTTTTTT. The chain employs TRBV27 and TRBJ2-2; 9 bases fit TRBD1. Germline assignment: CDR1 MNHEY and CDR2 SMNVEV (reference sequence). There are 17 residues in the CDR3. V trimming: 4 bases; J trimming: 2 bases; junction bases outside the gene matches: 8.

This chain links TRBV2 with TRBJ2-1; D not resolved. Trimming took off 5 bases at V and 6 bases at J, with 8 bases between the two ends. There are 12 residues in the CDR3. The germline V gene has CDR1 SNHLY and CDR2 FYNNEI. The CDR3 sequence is CASSTTRNEQFF. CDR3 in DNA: TGTGCCAGCAGTACGACTCGCAATGAGCAGTTCTTC.

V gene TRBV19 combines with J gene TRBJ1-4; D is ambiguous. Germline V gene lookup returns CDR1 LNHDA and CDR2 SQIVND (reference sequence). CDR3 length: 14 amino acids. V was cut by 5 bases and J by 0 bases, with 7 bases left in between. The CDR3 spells CASSPSATNEKLFF. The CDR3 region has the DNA TGTGCCAGTAGTCCCTCGGCAACTAATGAAAAACTGTTTTTT.

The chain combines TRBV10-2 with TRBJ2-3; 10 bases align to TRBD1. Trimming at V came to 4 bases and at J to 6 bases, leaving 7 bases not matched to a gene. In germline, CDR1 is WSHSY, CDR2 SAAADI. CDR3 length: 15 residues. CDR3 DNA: TGCGCCAGCAGTGGAGAGGGACAGGGGTGGGATACGCAGTATTTT. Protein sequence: CASSGEGQGWDTQYF.

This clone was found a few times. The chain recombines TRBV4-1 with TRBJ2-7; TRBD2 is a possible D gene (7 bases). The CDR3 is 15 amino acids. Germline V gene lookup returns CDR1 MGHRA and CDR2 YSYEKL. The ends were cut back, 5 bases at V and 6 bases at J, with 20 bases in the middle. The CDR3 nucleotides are TGCGCCAGCAGCGATTCGGGGGCGGGAGTTCGCGAGCAGTACTTC. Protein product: CASSDSGAGVREQYF.

CDR3 loop: CSVPGGSGIGGNTIYF. The CDR3, as DNA: TGCAGCGTTCCCGGGGGTTCCGGTATTGGGGGAAACACCATATATTTT. This chain joins TRBV29-1 and TRBJ1-3; possible D gene TRBD1, 5 bases. This CDR3 region has 16 residues. V dropped 5 bases and J dropped 4 bases, with 21 bases sitting between them. Per the germline V gene, CDR1 is SQVTM and CDR2 is ANQGSEA.

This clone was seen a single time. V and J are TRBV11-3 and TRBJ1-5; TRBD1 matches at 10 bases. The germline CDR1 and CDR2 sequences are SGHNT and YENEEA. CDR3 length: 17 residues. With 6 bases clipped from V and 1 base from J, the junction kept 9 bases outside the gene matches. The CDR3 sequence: CASRKDRGQWSNQPQHF. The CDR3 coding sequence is TGTGCCAGCAGAAAAGACAGGGGGCAATGGAGCAATCAGCCCCAGCATTTT.

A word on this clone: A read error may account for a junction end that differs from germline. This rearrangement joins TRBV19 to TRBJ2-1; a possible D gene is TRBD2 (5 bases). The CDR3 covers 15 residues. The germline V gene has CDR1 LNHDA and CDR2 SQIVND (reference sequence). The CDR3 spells CRRGRDLGSYNEQFF. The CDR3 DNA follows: TGCCGCCGAGGTCGGGATCTTGGCTCCTACAATGAGCAGTTCTTC.

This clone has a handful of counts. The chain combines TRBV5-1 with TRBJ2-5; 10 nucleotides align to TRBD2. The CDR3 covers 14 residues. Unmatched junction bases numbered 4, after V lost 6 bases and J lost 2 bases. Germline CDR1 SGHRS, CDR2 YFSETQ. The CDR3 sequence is CASMTSGPQETQYF. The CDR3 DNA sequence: TGCGCCAGCATGACTAGCGGGCCTCAAGAGACCCAGTACTTC.

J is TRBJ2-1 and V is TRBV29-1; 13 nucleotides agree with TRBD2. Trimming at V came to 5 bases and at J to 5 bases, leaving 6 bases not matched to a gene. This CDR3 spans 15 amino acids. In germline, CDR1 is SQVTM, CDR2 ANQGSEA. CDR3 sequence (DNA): TGCAGCGTTTCCGGGACTAGCGGGGAGAACAATGAGCAGTTCTTC. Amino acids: CSVSGTSGENNEQFF.

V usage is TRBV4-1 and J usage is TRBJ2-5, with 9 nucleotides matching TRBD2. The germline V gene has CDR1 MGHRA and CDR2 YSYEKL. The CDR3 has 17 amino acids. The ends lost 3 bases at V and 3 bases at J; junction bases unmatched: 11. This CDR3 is CASSQIGSGSLKETQYF. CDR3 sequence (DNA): TGCGCCAGCAGCCAGATAGGTAGCGGGAGTTTGAAAGAGACCCAGTACTTC.

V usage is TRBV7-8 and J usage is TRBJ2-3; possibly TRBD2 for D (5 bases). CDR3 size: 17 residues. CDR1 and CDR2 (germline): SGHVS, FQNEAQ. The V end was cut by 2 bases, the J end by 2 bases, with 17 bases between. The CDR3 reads CASSLIAEGSPTDTQYF. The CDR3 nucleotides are TGTGCCAGCAGCTTAATAGCTGAGGGATCACCCACAGATACGCAGTATTTT.

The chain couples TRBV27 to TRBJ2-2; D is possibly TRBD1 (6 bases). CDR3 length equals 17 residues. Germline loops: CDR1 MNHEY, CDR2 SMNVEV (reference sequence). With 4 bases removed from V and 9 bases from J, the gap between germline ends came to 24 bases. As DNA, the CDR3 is TGTGCCAGCAGTTCTTCCGTTCTCGATCAGGGGAACCGGGAGCTGTTTTTT. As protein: CASSSSVLDQGNRELFF.

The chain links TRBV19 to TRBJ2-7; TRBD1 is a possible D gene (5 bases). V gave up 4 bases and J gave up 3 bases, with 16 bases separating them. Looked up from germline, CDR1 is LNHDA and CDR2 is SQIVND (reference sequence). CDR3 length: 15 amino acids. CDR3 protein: CASSTQGQGYYEQYF. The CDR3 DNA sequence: TGTGCCAGTAGTACCCAGGGTCAGGGCTACTACGAGCAGTACTTC. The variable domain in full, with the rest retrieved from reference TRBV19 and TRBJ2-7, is DGGITQSPKYLFRKEGQNVTLSCEQNLNHDAMYWYRQDPGQGLRLIYYSQIVNDFQKGDIAEGYSVSREKKESFPLTVTSAQKNPTAFYLCASSTQGQGYYEQYFGPGTRLTVT.

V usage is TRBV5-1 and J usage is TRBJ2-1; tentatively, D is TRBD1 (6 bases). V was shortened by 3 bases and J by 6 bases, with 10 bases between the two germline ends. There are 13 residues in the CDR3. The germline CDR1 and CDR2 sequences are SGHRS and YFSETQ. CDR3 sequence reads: CASSSGTSNEQFF. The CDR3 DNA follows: TGCGCCAGCAGCTCAGGGACAAGCAATGAGCAGTTCTTC. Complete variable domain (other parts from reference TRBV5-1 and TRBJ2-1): KAGVTQTPRYLIKTRGQQVTLSCSPISGHRSVSWYQQTPGQGLQFLFEYFSETQRNKGNFPGRFSGRQFSNSRSEMNVSTLELGDSALYLCASSSGTSNEQFFGPGTRLTVL.

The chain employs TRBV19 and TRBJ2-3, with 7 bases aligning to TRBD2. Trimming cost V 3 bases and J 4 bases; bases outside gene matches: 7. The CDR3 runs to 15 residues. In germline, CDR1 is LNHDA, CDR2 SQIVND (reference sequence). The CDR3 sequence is CASSIAAGKADTQYF. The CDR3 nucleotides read TGTGCCAGTAGTATTGCAGCGGGAAAGGCAGATACGCAGTATTTT.

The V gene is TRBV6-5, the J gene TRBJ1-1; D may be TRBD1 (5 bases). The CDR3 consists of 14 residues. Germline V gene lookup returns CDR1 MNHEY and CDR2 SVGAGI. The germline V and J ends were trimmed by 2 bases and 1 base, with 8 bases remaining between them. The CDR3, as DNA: TGTGCCAGCAGTTACCTACAGGAGAACACTGAAGCTTTCTTT. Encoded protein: CASSYLQENTEAFF.

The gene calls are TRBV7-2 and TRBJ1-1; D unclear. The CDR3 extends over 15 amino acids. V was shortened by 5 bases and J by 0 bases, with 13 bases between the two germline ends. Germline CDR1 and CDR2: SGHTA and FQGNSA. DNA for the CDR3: TGTGCCAGCAGCACCTCCGGGAGTATGAACACTGAAGCTTTCTTT. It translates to CASSTSGSMNTEAFF.

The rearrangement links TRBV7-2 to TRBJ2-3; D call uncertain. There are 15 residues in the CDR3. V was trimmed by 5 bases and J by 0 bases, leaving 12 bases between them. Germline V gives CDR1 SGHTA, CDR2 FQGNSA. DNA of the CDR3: TGTGCCAGCAGCCCAGGCCCTACTAGCACAGATACGCAGTATTTT. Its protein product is CASSPGPTSTDTQYF.